The TCR beta chain described here comes from a study of blood T cells in healthy people across ages. Study-level information: For every two T cells, template switching captured about one barcoded beta molecule.

Study-wide points: Per-million-T-cell TCR beta diversity fell roughly linearly with age.

In germline, CDR1 is SGDLS, CDR2 YYNGEE. The CDR3 runs 13 residues. Trimming shortened V by 7 bases and J by 5 bases, and 13 bases separated the two germline ends. Concerning this clonotype: The antigen is unknown.

The use of a sample-barcoded 5' primer and a J-beta primer mix characterized a second PCR of roughly 6 to 11 cycles. MiXCR, run by TCRdb on the 5' RACE reads, gives a single entry per CDR3 protein. The data contain about 760,000 distinct CDR3 sequences, about 25% of them seen just once; the ten biggest clones take up under 9.5%. These data also featured in a second study, about T cells of mothers and their children.

The receptor's source is a boy younger than 18 in good health. What was sequenced was blood. This sequence joins TRBV9 and TRBJ2-4, with D possibly TRBD1 on 5 matching bases. CDR3 bases: TGTGCCAGCGGTCTAGGGGCAGAAAACATTCAGTACTTC. Translation: CASGLGAENIQYF.